Below, one TCR beta chain is given with its context. Its antigen is unknown. The method was immunoSEQ multiplex PCR; TCRdb's version includes in-frame clones alone and lacks a portion of them. Counted here are some 110,000 clones, more than 75% occurring once; the ten biggest clones make up roughly 3.8%. This CDR3 region has 17 residues. Trimming left V 1 base short and J 3 bases short, with 15 bases between. Germline lookup yields CDR1 MGHRA and CDR2 YSYEKL. Combined were second doses at about 4 or about 12 weeks. The data derive from a study of T cell responses to AZD1222 COVID-19 vaccine. General observations from the study: The study found vaccine-associated CD4 TCRs spanning spike, dominant at 160-218 and 743-854. Epitopes outside B.1.351 and B.1.1.7 mutated regions reportedly drew nearly half of spike TCRs.

V is TRBV4-1 and J is TRBJ2-2; maybe TRBD2 (5 bases). The specimen was peripheral blood, collected 28 days after the second AZD1222 dose. The TCR sequence derives from an adult who received the AZD1222 COVID-19 vaccine. The CDR3: CASSQGFGESDTGELFF. The CDR3 DNA reads TGCGCCAGCAGCCAAGGATTTGGGGAGTCGGACACCGGGGAGCTGTTTTTT.